Shown below are 7 T cell receptor beta chains from a single sample sequenced in a study of patients and donors after allogeneic stem cell transplantation. One entry per CDR3 protein, called by TCRdb with MiXCR from the RT-PCR reads. The sample has about 110,000 distinct CDR3 sequences, 35% seen once. The specimen was blood, either unsorted or a sorted T cell fraction (not recorded which). These receptor sequences come from a human donor who was either an allogeneic HSCT recipient or a stem cell or donor lymphocyte infusion donor (not recorded which). It is not recorded whose cells these are; they may come from a transplant donor.

The chain uses TRBV6-6 and TRBJ2-1; D is ambiguous. CDR1 is MNHNY, CDR2 SVGAGI, per germline (reference sequence). CDR3 length equals 13 residues. The ends were cut back, 2 bases at V and 9 bases at J, with 11 bases in the middle. The chain's CDR3 is CASSYGSPGEQFF. As DNA, the CDR3 is TGTGCCAGCAGTTACGGATCTCCCGGTGAGCAGTTCTTC.

This clonotype was counted a few times. The V call is TRBV7-2, the J call TRBJ2-5; D is perhaps TRBD2 (5 bases). This CDR3 has 14 amino acids. Germline CDR1 is SGHTA and CDR2 is FQGNSA. The ends were cut back, 3 bases at V and 5 bases at J, with 13 bases in the middle. The DNA for the CDR3 is TGTGCCAGCAGCTTTTCGAGAGGGCGGGAGACCCAGTACTTC. It specifies CASSFSRGRETQYF.

The J gene is TRBJ2-7, the V gene TRBV29-1; a weak D match, TRBD2 (5 bases). The CDR3 runs to 12 residues. The germline V gene encodes CDR1 SQVTM and CDR2 ANQGSEA. Trimming took off 4 bases at V and 2 bases at J, with 9 bases between the two ends. This CDR3 reads CSVGGNTYEQYF. The DNA of the CDR3 is TGCAGCGTTGGAGGGAATACCTACGAGCAGTACTTC.

The gene calls are TRBV11-2 and TRBJ2-3; D is possibly TRBD2 (5 bases). The CDR3 contains 16 residues. Looked up from germline, CDR1 is SGHAT and CDR2 is FQNNGV. Trimming took 6 bases from V and 1 from J, leaving 17 bases between them. The chain's CDR3 is CASRRRTFQRTDTQYF. Here the CDR3 DNA reads TGTGCCAGCAGACGAAGGACTTTTCAACGCACAGATACGCAGTATTTT.

This clonotype was found a few times. The chain links TRBV5-5 to TRBJ2-1, with 7 nucleotides matching TRBD2. The CDR3 is made up of 15 amino acids. Germline V gene data show CDR1 as SGHKS and CDR2 as YYEKEE (reference sequence). Trimming removed 1 base from V and 6 bases from J; junction bases left unmatched: 7. The CDR3 nucleotides read TGTGCCAGCAGCTTGTTGGCACCGGGAGGCAATGAGCAGTTCTTC. Amino acids: CASSLLAPGGNEQFF.

This clonotype was picked up a small number of times. The CDR3, as DNA: TGTGCCAGCAGCCGTGAGAGGGTTCTTGTAGAGACCCAGTACTTC. This gives the protein CASSRERVLVETQYF. The chain has TRBV7-2 and TRBJ2-5; D possibly corresponds to TRBD2 (5 bases). Between the trimmed V and J ends, which lost 5 bases and 4 bases, there was a span of 17 bases. There are 15 residues in the CDR3. Per germline, CDR1 SGHTA and CDR2 FQGNSA.

The chain combines TRBV6-5 with TRBJ2-7; 8 bases fit TRBD2. From germline, CDR1 is MNHEY and CDR2 SVGAGI. The CDR3 contains 14 residues. With V trimmed by 2 bases and J by 5 bases, 5 bases remained unmatched. The CDR3 here is CASSYDSGKHEQYF. The CDR3 DNA is TGTGCCAGCAGTTACGATAGCGGGAAGCACGAGCAGTACTTC.